Following are 23 T cell receptor beta chains from one sample sequenced in a study of blood T cell repertoires in COVID-19. The repertoire was sequenced with immunoSEQ multiplex PCR; TCRdb's copy has only in-frame clones and lacks some. The sample includes over 250,000 clones, 75% to 95% of them seen just once. The sample was PBMCs or T cells enriched from blood (not recorded which). The receptors come from a woman aged 25 to 39 who had recovered from COVID-19.

This sequence joins TRBV2 and TRBJ1-6; D uncertain. Germline values: CDR1 SNHLY, CDR2 FYNNEI. V shed 6 bases and J shed 5 bases, with 20 bases lying between them. CDR3 length: 17 amino acids. The chain's CDR3 is CASSGRLSGGDNSPLHF. DNA for the CDR3: TGTGCCAGCAGCGGGCGTTTGTCTGGCGGGGATAATTCACCCCTCCACTTT. Supplemented by reference TRBV2 and TRBJ1-6, the full variable domain reads EPEVTQTPSHQVTQMGQEVILRCVPISNHLYFYWYRQILGQKVEFLVSFYNNEISEKSEIFDDQFSVERPDGSNFTLKIRSTKLEDSAMYFCASSGRLSGGDNSPLHFGNGTRLTVT.

V is TRBV6-6 and J is TRBJ2-7; possible D gene TRBD2, 6 bases. The CDR3 contains 16 residues. CDR1 MNHNY and CDR2 SVGAGI come from the germline V gene (reference sequence). The V end was cut by 0 bases, the J end by 5 bases, with 17 bases between. The CDR3 DNA reads as TGTGCCAGCAGTTACTCCGTTGGAGGGTTTGAGGACGAGCAGTACTTC. Translated: CASSYSVGGFEDEQYF.

This clone was picked up a small number of times. The genes are TRBV4-2 and TRBJ1-2; unclear D gene. Trimming left V 3 bases short and J 4 bases short, with 24 bases between. Per the germline V gene, CDR1 is LGHNA and CDR2 is YNFKEQ. There are 18 residues in the CDR3. The CDR3 loop reads CASSHRKDFSGSFYGYTF. The CDR3 coding sequence is TGTGCCAGCAGCCACCGCAAGGACTTTTCCGGGTCTTTCTATGGCTACACCTTC.

The chain uses TRBV27 and TRBJ1-1, with D perhaps matching TRBD1 (6 bases). Trimming pared 1 base from V and 4 bases from J, leaving 10 bases between. Germline CDR1 reads MNHEY; CDR2 reads SMNVEV (reference sequence). The CDR3 covers 14 residues. The CDR3, as DNA: TGTGCCAGCAGTTTATACCCAGGGGTCACTGAAGCTTTCTTT. This sequence encodes CASSLYPGVTEAFF.

The chain couples TRBV6-2 or TRBV6-3 to TRBJ2-1, with 8 nucleotides matching TRBD2. CDR3 length: 17 amino acids. The V segment lost 0 bases and the J segment 4 bases; nucleotides outside the gene matches: 8. In germline, CDR1 is MNHEY, CDR2 SVGEGT. Here the CDR3 reads CASSYSTREGRYNEQFF. The CDR3 nucleotides are TGTGCCAGCAGTTACTCGACCCGGGAGGGCCGGTACAATGAGCAGTTCTTC.

The rearrangement links TRBV30 to TRBJ1-2; TRBD1 agrees at 12 bases. V lost 3 bases and J lost 5; bases outside the gene matches: 7. CDR1 is GTSNPN, CDR2 SVGIG, per germline (reference sequence). The CDR3 has 15 residues. The CDR3 sequence: CAWSSGTGGWYGYTF. In DNA, the CDR3 is TGTGCCTGGAGCTCCGGGACAGGGGGCTGGTATGGCTACACCTTC.

The chain recombines TRBV4-3 with TRBJ1-2; D is unresolved. The germline V gene encodes CDR1 LGHNA and CDR2 YSLEER. The CDR3 covers 14 residues. V was cut by 1 base and J by 2 bases, with 8 bases left in between. In DNA form, the CDR3 reads TGCGCCAGCAGCCAAGTCGGCAGGAACTATGGCTACACCTTC. This gives the protein CASSQVGRNYGYTF.

The CDR3 region has the DNA TGTGCCAGCAGTCGGGGACGGGGGACTGGAAACACCATATATTTT. Translated, it gives CASSRGRGTGNTIYF. This chain joins TRBV5-6 and TRBJ1-3, with D possibly matching TRBD1 (5 bases). This CDR3 has 15 residues. Trimming shortened V by 5 bases and J by 2 bases, and 14 bases separated the two germline ends. Germline CDR1 is SGHDT and CDR2 is YYEEEE.

J is TRBJ2-1 and V is TRBV7-9; 10 bases line up with TRBD1. The V and J ends lost 3 bases and 0 bases, in that order; junction bases with no gene match: 8. This CDR3 comprises 18 residues. Germline CDR1 SEHNR, CDR2 FQNEAQ (reference sequence). The CDR3 protein is CASSLTGGLADSYNEQFF. CDR3 sequence (DNA): TGTGCCAGCAGCTTGACAGGGGGCCTAGCGGACTCCTACAATGAGCAGTTCTTC.

V usage is TRBV27 and J usage is TRBJ1-2; D may be TRBD1 (6 bases). CDR3 length: 12 residues. V lost 6 bases and J lost 5, with 10 bases in between. The germline gives CDR1 MNHEY, CDR2 SMNVEV (reference sequence). The CDR3 DNA follows: TGTGCCAGCAGCTCACAGGGTTATGGCTACACCTTC. Translating it yields CASSSQGYGYTF.

V gene TRBV28 combines with J gene TRBJ2-5; TRBD2 matches at 8 bases. Losses at the gene ends were 3 bases for V and 2 bases for J; bases not matched to a gene: 5. The CDR3 has 15 residues. Germline assignment: CDR1 MDHEN and CDR2 SYDVKM. In nucleotides, the CDR3 is TGTGCCAGCAGTTTGGGAGTAGCGGGACAAGAGACCCAGTACTTC. The encoded protein is CASSLGVAGQETQYF.

In regard to this clone: Other DNA variants within this sample encode the same CDR3. The chain has TRBV18 and TRBJ1-5; 9 bases are shared with TRBD1. Germline CDR1 reads KGHSH; CDR2 reads LQKENI. Losses at the gene ends were 3 bases for V and 1 base for J; bases not matched to a gene: 4. The CDR3 spans 16 residues. The CDR3 DNA reads as TGTGCCAGCTCACCCCAGGACAGGGGAAGCAATCAGCCCCAGCATTTT. Residues: CASSPQDRGSNQPQHF.

This chain links TRBV12-3 or TRBV12-4 with TRBJ2-5; the D is unclear. V was clipped by 3 bases and J by 4 bases, with 6 bases between them. The CDR3 contains 12 residues. The CDR3 loop is CASSFKPETQYF. The DNA for the CDR3 is TGTGCCAGCAGTTTTAAGCCAGAGACCCAGTACTTC.

This clone was observed a single time. V usage is TRBV18 and J usage is TRBJ1-5; weak D call: TRBD1 (6 bases). With 0 bases removed from V and 2 bases from J, the gap between germline ends came to 17 bases. The germline V gene has CDR1 KGHSH and CDR2 LQKENI. The CDR3 runs to 18 residues. This CDR3 is CASSPPTGQGIGNQPQHF. As DNA, the CDR3 is TGTGCCAGCTCACCACCGACAGGTCAGGGGATTGGCAATCAGCCCCAGCATTTT.

The genes are TRBV7-2 and TRBJ2-3; TRBD1 agrees at 8 bases. Germline values: CDR1 SGHTA, CDR2 FQGNSA. The CDR3 sequence is 14 residues long. The V and J ends lost 4 bases and 4 bases, in that order; junction bases with no gene match: 4. The CDR3 sequence is CASSSGQGPDTQYF. Here the CDR3 DNA reads TGTGCCAGCAGCTCCGGACAGGGACCAGATACGCAGTATTTT.

A remark on this clone: One end of the junction fails to match germline, which may point to a read error. The V gene is TRBV27, the J gene TRBJ2-2; D may be TRBD2 (5 bases). CDR1 and CDR2 (germline): MNHEY, SMNVEV (reference sequence). CDR3 length: 12 residues. This CDR3 is CASSRRIRGAVF. The DNA of the CDR3 is TGTGCCAGCAGTCGACGAATCCGGGGAGCTGTTTTT.

The chain carries TRBV4-3 and TRBJ2-2; 9 bases map to TRBD2. CDR1 and CDR2 from the germline V gene are LGHNA and YSLEER. The junction had 16 bases not matched to a gene; V was cut back by 4 bases and J by 7 bases. This CDR3 is built from 18 residues. In DNA, the CDR3 is TGCGCCAGCAGCCCTTTATTTAGCGGGAGAGAGCCTGTCGGGGAGCTGTTTTTT. It translates to CASSPLFSGREPVGELFF.

V is TRBV19 and J is TRBJ2-1; 13 bases map to TRBD2. Germline trimming cut 3 bases from V and 0 bases from J; bases unmatched to any gene: 2. This CDR3 region has 17 residues. The germline V gene has CDR1 LNHDA and CDR2 SQIVND (reference sequence). The CDR3 bases are TGTGCCAGTAGTATGGGACTAGCGGGAAACTCCTACAATGAGCAGTTCTTC. Its translation: CASSMGLAGNSYNEQFF. The full variable domain, in which reference TRBV19 and TRBJ2-1 provide the parts outside the CDR3, is DGGITQSPKYLFRKEGQNVTLSCEQNLNHDAMYWYRQDPGQGLRLIYYSQIVNDFQKGDIAEGYSVSREKKESFPLTVTSAQKNPTAFYLCASSMGLAGNSYNEQFFGPGTRLTVL.

The chain joins TRBV7-2 to TRBJ2-3; 9 bases agree with TRBD2. Germline values: CDR1 SGHTA, CDR2 FQGNSA. The CDR3 sequence is 15 residues long. V dropped 4 bases and J dropped 7; count of bases not matched to a gene: 9. The CDR3 spells CASSSRLAEGNTQYF. The CDR3 DNA reads TGTGCCAGCAGCTCACGACTAGCGGAGGGCAATACGCAGTATTTT.

This clone was detected many times. V usage is TRBV4-1 and J usage is TRBJ2-1; 8 nucleotides align to TRBD2. Germline assignment: CDR1 MGHRA and CDR2 YSYEKL. This CDR3 is built from 17 residues. V lost 2 bases, J lost 9 bases, and 15 bases stayed unmatched. The CDR3 region has the DNA TGCGCCAGCAGCCAAACTTTAGCGGGAAATTGGAAGAGTGAGCAGTTCTTC. Amino acid sequence: CASSQTLAGNWKSEQFF.

This clone was counted a single time. The V and J genes are TRBV4-1 and TRBJ2-7, with D hard to call. CDR3 length: 15 amino acids. In germline, CDR1 is MGHRA, CDR2 YSYEKL. V dropped 0 bases and J dropped 0 bases, with 9 bases sitting between them. This CDR3 reads CASSQESTHSYEQYF. The DNA for the CDR3 is TGCGCCAGCAGCCAAGAGTCTACCCACTCCTACGAGCAGTACTTC.

This clone was observed a handful of times. This chain's CDR3 is CASSLGQQSYEQYF. The CDR3 DNA reads TGTGCCAGCAGTTTAGGGCAGCAGTCCTACGAGCAGTACTTC. V usage is TRBV27 and J usage is TRBJ2-7; the D is unclear. The CDR3 is 14 residues long. V lost 2 bases and J lost 1, with 9 bases in between. Germline assignment: CDR1 MNHEY and CDR2 SMNVEV (reference sequence).

The rearrangement joins TRBV28 to TRBJ1-2, with unresolved D. V dropped 6 bases and J dropped 4 bases, with 12 bases sitting between them. Germline CDR1 MDHEN, CDR2 SYDVKM. The length of the CDR3 is 13 residues. CDR3 sequence: CASSPRSGYGYTF. In DNA form, the CDR3 reads TGTGCCAGCAGCCCCCGGTCTGGCTATGGCTACACCTTC.